Listed here is a single TCR beta chain. Its matching antigen is unknown. The table came from immunoSEQ multiplex PCR; TCRdb's copy has only in-frame clones and leaves some out. The table includes 30,000 to 40,000 clones, around 80% detected once. The data belong to a study of T cells in localized non-small cell lung cancer. The CDR3 is 16 amino acids. CDR1 and CDR2 (germline): SGHRS, YFSETQ. The V gene end was trimmed by 0 bases and the J gene end by 0 bases; junction bases not matched to a gene: 5. Study-level findings and limits: Uninvolved nearby lung showed the greatest T cell clonality, exceeding that found in tumor. Greater T cell density in blood accompanied longer overall survival. One tumor region alone was sequenced, and heterogeneity therefore remains possible. A median of about 50 clones ranked among the top 100 in tumor appeared in adjacent lung.

The input for sequencing was peripheral blood, taken before any cancer treatment. This TCR was recovered from a male donor aged 60 or older with stage III squamous cell lung carcinoma. The chain combines TRBV5-1 with TRBJ1-2; 7 bases are shared with TRBD1. Here the CDR3 reads CASSLESTGPNYGYTF. The CDR3 nucleotides are TGCGCCAGCAGCTTGGAATCGACAGGGCCTAACTATGGCTACACCTTC.